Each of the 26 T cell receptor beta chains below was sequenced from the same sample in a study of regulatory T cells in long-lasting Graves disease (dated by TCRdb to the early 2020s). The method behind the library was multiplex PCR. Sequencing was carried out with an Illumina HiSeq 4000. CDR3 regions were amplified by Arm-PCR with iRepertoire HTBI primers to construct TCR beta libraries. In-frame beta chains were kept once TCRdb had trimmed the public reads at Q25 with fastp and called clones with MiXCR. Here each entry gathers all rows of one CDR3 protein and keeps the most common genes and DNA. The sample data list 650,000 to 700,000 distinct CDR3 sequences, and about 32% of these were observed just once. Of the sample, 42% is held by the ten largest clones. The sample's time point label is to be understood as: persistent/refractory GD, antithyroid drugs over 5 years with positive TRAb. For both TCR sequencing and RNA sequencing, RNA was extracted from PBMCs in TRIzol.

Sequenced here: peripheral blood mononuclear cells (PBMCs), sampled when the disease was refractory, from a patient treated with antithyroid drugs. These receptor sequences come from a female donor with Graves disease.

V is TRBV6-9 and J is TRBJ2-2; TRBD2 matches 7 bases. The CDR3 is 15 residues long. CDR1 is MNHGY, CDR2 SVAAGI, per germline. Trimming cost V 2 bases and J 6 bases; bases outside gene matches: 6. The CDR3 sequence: CASSYTGGSPGELFF. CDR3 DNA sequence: TGTGCCAGCAGTTATACAGGCGGGAGTCCCGGGGAGCTGTTTTTT.

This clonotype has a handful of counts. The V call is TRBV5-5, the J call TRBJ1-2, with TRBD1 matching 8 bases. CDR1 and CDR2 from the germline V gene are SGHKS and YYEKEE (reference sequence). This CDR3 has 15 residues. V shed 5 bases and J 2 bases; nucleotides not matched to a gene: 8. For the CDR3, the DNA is TGTGCCAGCAGAACCGGGACAGGAGGAAACTATGGCTACACCTTC. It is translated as CASRTGTGGNYGYTF.

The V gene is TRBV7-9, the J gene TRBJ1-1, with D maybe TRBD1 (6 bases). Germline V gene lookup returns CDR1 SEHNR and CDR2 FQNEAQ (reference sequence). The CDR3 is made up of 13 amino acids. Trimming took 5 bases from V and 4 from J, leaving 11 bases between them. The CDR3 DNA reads TGTGCCAGCAGCGGACAGAGGGGCACTGAAGCTTTCTTT. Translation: CASSGQRGTEAFF.

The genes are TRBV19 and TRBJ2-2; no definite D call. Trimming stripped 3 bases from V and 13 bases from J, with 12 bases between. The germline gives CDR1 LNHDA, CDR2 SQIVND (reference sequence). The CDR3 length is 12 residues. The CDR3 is CASSMSQLALFF. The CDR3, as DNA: TGTGCCAGTAGTATGAGTCAGTTGGCGCTGTTTTTT.

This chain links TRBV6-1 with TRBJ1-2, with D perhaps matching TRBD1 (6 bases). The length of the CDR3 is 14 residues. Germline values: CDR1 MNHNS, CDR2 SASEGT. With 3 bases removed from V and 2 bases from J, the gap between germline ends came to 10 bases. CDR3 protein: CASSDLGGNYGYTF. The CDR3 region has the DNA TGTGCCAGCAGTGACTTAGGGGGAAACTATGGCTACACCTTC.

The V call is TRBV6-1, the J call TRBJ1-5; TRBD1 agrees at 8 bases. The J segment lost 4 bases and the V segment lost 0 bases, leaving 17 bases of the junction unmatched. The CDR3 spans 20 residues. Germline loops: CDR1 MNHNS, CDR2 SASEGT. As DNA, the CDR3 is TGTGCCAGCAGTGAAGCCCTTCTCTACCCGGGACAGGTCTTGAATCAGCCCCAGCATTTT. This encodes CASSEALLYPGQVLNQPQHF.

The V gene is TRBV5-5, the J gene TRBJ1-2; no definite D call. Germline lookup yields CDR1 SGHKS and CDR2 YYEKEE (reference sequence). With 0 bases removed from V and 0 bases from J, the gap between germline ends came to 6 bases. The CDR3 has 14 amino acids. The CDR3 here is CASSLESSNYGYTF. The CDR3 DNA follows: TGTGCCAGCAGCTTGGAGAGCTCTAACTATGGCTACACCTTC.

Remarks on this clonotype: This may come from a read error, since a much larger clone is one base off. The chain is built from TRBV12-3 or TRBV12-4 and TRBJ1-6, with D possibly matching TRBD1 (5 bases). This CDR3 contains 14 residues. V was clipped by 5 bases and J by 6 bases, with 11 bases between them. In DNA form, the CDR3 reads TGTGCCAGCAGTAGGGGTGATAGTAATTCACCCCTCCACTTT. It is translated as CASSRGDSNSPLHF.

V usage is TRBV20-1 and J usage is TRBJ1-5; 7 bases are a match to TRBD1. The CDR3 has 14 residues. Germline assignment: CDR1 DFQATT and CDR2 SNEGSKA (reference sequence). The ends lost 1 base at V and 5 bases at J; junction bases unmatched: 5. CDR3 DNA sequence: TGCAGTGCTAGAGCCGGGACAGCCCATCAGCCCCAGCATTTT. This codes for CSARAGTAHQPQHF.

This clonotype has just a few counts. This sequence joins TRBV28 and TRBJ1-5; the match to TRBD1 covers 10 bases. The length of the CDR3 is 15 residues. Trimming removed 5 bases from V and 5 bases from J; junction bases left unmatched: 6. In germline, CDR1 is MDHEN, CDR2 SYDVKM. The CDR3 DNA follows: TGTGCCAGCAGTACCAATGACAGGGGGCATCAGCCCCAGCATTTT. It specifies CASSTNDRGHQPQHF.

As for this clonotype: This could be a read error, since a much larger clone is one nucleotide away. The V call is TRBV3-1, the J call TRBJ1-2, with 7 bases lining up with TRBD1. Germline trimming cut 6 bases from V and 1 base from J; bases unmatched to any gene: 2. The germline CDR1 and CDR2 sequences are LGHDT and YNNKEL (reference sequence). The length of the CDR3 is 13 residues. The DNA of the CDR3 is TGTGCCAGCAGAGGGGACAGTAACTATGGCTACACCTTC. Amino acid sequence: CASRGDSNYGYTF.

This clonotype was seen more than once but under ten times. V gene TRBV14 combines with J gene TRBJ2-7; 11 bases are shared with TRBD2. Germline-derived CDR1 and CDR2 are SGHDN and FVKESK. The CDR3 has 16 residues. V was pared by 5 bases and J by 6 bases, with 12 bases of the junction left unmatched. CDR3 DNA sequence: TGTGCCAGCAGCGTACGGGGAGGACTAGCGGGCCTCGAGCAGTACTTC. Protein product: CASSVRGGLAGLEQYF.

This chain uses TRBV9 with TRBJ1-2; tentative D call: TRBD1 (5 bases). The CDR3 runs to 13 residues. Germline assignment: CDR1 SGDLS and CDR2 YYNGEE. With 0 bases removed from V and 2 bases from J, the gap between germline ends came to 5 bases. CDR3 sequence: CASSVGQNYGYTF. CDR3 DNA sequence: TGTGCCAGCAGCGTAGGACAGAACTATGGCTACACCTTC.

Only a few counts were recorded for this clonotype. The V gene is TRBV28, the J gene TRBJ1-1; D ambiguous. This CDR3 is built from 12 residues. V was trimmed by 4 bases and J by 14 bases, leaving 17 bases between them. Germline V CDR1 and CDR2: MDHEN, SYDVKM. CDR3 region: CASSSQPFGSFF. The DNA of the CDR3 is TGTGCCAGCAGTTCACAGCCGTTTGGTAGCTTCTTT.

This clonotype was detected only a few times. The CDR3 sequence: CASSEDVRGGRNTEAFF. The CDR3 DNA sequence: TGTGCCAGCAGTGAAGATGTCAGGGGCGGAAGGAACACTGAAGCTTTCTTT. J is TRBJ1-1 and V is TRBV6-1; a possible D gene is TRBD1 (6 bases). The CDR3 length is 17 residues. With 1 base removed from V and 1 base from J, the gap between germline ends came to 16 bases. Germline CDR1 is MNHNS and CDR2 is SASEGT.

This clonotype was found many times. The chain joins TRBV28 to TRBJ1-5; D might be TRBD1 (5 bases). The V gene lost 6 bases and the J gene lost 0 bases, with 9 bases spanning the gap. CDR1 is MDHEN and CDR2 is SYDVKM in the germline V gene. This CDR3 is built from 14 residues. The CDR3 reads CASSRQISNQPQHF. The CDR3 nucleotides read TGTGCCAGCAGCCGACAGATTAGCAATCAGCCCCAGCATTTT.

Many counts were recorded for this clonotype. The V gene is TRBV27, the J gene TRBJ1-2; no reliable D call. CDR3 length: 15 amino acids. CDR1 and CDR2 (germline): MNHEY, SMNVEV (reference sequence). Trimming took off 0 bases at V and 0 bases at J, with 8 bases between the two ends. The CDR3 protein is CASSLSQTSNYGYTF. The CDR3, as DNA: TGTGCCAGCAGTTTATCGCAAACCTCTAACTATGGCTACACCTTC.

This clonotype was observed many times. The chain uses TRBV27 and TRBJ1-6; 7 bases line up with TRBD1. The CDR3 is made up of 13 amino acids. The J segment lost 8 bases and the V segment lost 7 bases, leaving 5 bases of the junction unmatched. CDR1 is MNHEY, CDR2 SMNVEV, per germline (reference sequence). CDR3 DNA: TGTGCCAGCAAGTCTACAGGGGATTCACCCCTCCACTTT. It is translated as CASKSTGDSPLHF.

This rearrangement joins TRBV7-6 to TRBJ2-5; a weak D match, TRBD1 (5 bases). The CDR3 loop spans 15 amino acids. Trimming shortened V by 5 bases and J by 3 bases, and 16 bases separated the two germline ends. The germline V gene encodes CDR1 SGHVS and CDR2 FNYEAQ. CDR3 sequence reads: CASSHTGIRKETQYF. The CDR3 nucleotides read TGTGCCAGCAGCCACACAGGAATAAGAAAAGAGACCCAGTACTTC. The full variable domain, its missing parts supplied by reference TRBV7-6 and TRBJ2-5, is GAGVSQSPRYKVTKRGQDVALRCDPISGHVSLYWYRQALGQGPEFLTYFNYEAQQDKSGLPNDRFSAERPEGSISTLTIQRTEQRDSAMYRCASSHTGIRKETQYFGPGTRLLVL.

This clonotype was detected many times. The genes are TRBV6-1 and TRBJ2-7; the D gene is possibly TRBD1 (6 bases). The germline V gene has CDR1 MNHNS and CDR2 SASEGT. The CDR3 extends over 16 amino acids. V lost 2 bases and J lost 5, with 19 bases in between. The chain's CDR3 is CASSEKVDSPRDEQYF. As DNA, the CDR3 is TGTGCCAGCAGTGAAAAGGTGGACAGCCCCCGCGACGAGCAGTACTTC.

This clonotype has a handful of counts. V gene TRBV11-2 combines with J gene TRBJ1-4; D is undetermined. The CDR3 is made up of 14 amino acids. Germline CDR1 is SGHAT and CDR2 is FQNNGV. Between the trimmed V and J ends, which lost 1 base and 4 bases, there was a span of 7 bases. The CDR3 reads CASSLGRNNEKLFF. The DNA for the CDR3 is TGTGCCAGCAGCTTAGGACGGAATAATGAAAAACTGTTTTTT.

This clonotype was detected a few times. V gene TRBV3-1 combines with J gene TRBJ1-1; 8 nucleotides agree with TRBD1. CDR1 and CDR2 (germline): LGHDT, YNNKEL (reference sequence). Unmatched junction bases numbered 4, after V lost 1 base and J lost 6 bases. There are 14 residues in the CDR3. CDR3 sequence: CASSQAGRGPEAFF. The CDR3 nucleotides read TGTGCCAGCAGCCAAGCGGGCAGGGGGCCTGAAGCTTTCTTT. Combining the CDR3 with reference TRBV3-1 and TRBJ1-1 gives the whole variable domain DTAVSQTPKYLVTQMGNDKSIKCEQNLGHDTMYWYKQDSKKFLKIMFSYNNKELIINETVPNRFSPKSPDKAHLNLHINSLELGDSAVYFCASSQAGRGPEAFFGQGTRLTVV.

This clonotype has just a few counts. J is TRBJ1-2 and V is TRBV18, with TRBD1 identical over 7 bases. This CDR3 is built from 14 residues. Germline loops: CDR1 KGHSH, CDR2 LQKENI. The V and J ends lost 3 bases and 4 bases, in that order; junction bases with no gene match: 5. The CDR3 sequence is CASSPRGDSYGYTF. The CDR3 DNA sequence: TGTGCCAGCTCACCCCGAGGGGACAGCTATGGCTACACCTTC.

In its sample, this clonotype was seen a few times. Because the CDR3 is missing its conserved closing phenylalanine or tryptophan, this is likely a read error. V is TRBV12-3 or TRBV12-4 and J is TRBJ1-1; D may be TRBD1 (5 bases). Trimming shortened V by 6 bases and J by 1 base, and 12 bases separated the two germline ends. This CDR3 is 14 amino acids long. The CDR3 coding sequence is TGTGCCAGCAGCAAGGGACCGGCGAACACTGAAGCTTTCCTT. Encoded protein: CASSKGPANTEAFL.

The chain's CDR3 is CASTEGHITRVGEQYF. DNA of the CDR3: TGTGCCAGCACCGAGGGACATATCACTCGCGTTGGCGAGCAGTACTTC. The rearrangement joins TRBV6-1 to TRBJ2-7; D is perhaps TRBD1 (6 bases). This CDR3 contains 16 residues. The V end lost 7 bases, the J end lost 6 bases, and 25 bases lay between the germline ends. Germline CDR1 and CDR2: MNHNS and SASEGT.

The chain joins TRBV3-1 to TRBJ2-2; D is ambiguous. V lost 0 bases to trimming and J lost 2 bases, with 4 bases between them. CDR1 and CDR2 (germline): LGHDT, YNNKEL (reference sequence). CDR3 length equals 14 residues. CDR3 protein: CASSQEQNTGELFF. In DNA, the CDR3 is TGTGCCAGCAGCCAAGAGCAAAACACCGGGGAGCTGTTTTTT.